This note documents a single T cell receptor (beta chain) sequence. As yet, its antigen is unknown. The data belong to a study of cytomegalovirus exposure and HLA in healthy donors. Study observations and caveats: The study designated roughly 160 TCR beta chains cytomegalovirus-associated.

Data came from immunoSEQ multiplex PCR; TCRdb stores just in-frame clones and leaves some out. There are roughly 52,000 clones in the sample; over 75% occur only once, and about 6.7% lies in the top ten. The TCR sequence derives from a woman in her twenties or thirties in good health and CMV-seronegative. Sequences were obtained from PBMCs.

The CDR3 coding sequence is TGTGCCATCAGTCCACAGCTAGCCAAAAACATTCAGTACTTC. Translating gives CAISPQLAKNIQYF. The chain carries TRBV10-3 and TRBJ2-4; D unclear. CDR1 is ENHRY, CDR2 SYGVKD, per germline. Deletions cut 5 bases from V and 0 bases from J, with 8 bases between. The CDR3 is 14 amino acids.